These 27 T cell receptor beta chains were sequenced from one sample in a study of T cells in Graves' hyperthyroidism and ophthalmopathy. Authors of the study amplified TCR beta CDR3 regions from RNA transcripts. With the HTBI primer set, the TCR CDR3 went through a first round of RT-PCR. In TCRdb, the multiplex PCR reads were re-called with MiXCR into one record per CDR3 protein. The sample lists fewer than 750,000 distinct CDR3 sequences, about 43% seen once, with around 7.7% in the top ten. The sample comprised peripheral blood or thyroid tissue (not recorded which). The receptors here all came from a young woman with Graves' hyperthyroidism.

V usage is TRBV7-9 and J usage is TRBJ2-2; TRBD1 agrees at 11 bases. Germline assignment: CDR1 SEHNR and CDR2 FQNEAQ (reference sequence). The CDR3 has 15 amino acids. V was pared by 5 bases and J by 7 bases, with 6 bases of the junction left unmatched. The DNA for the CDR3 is TGTGCCAGCAGCACCCGGGACAGGGGGAACGGGGAGCTGTTTTTT. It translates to CASSTRDRGNGELFF.

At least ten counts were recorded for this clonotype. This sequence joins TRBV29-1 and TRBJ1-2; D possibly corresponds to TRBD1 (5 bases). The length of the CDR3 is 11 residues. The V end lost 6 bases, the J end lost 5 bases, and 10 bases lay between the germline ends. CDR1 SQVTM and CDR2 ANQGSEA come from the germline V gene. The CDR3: CSVQGGYGYTF. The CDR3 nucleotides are TGCAGCGTGCAGGGAGGGTATGGCTACACCTTC. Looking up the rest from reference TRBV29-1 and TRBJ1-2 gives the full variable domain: SAVISQKPSRDICQRGTSLTIQCQVDSQVTMMFWYRQQPGQSLTLIATANQGSEATYESGFVIDKFPISRPNLTFSTLTVSNMSPEDSSIYLCSVQGGYGYTFGSGTRLTVV.

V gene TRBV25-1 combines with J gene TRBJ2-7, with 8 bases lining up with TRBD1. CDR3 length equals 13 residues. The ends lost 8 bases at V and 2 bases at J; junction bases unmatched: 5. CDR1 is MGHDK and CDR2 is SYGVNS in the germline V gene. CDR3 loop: CASGQGAPYEQYF. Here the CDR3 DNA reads TGTGCCAGCGGACAGGGAGCGCCCTACGAGCAGTACTTC.

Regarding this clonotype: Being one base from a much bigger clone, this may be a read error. CDR3 DNA: TGTGCCAGCAGTTACGGGAAAGGGGGCTACGAGCAGTACTTC. Protein: CASSYGKGGYEQYF. The V gene is TRBV6-5, the J gene TRBJ2-7; D perhaps matches TRBD1 (6 bases). The germline gives CDR1 MNHEY, CDR2 SVGAGI. Deletions cut 2 bases from V and 3 bases from J, with 11 bases between. This CDR3 spans 14 amino acids.

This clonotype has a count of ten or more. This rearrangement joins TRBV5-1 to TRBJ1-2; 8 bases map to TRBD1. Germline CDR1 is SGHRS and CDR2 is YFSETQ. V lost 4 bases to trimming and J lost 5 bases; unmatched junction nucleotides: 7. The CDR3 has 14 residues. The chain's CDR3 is CASSKGQADYGYTF. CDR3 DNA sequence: TGCGCCAGCAGCAAGGGACAGGCCGATTATGGCTACACCTTC.

The CDR3 is CASSVGLAEGGELFF. The CDR3 region has the DNA TGTGCCAGCAGCGTAGGTCTAGCGGAAGGTGGGGAGCTGTTTTTT. This sequence joins TRBV9 and TRBJ2-2; 7 bases match TRBD2. This CDR3 is 15 amino acids long. J was trimmed by 8 bases and V by 0 bases; bases with no gene match: 7. From germline, CDR1 is SGDLS and CDR2 YYNGEE.

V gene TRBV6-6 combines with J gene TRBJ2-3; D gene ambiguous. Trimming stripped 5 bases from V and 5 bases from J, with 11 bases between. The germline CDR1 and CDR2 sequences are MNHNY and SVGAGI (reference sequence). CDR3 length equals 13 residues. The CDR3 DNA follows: TGTGCCAGCAGTAGGAGCTGGGGAGATACGCAGTATTTT. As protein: CASSRSWGDTQYF.

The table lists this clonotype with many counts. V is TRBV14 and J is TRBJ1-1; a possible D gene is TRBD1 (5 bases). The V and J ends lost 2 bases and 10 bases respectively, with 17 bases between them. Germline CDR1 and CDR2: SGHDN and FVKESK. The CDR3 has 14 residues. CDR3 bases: TGTGCCAGCAGCCAATACTCCAGGGTTGAGGGAGCTTTCTTT. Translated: CASSQYSRVEGAFF.

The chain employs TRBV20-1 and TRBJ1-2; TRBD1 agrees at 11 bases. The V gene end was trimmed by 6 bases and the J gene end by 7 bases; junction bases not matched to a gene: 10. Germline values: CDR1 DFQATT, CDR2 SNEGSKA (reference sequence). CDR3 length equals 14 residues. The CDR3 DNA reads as TGCAGTGCAAAGACGGACAGGGGGCTGGTTGGCTACACCTTC. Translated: CSAKTDRGLVGYTF.

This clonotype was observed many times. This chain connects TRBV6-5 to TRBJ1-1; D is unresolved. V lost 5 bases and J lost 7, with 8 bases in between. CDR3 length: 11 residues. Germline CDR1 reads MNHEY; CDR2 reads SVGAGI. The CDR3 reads CASSHSREAFF. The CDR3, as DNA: TGTGCCAGCAGTCATTCACGTGAAGCTTTCTTT.

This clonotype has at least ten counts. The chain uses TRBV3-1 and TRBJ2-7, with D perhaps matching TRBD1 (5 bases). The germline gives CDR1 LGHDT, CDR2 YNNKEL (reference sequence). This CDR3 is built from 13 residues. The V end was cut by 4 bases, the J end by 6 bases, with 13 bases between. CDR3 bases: TGTGCCAGCAGCCTACCAGGGCGCCGCGAGCAGTACTTC. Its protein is CASSLPGRREQYF.

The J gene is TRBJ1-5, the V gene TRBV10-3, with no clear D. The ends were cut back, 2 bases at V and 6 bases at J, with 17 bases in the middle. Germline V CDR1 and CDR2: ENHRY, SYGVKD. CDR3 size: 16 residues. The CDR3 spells CAISEGVNAGSQPQHF. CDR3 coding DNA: TGTGCCATCAGTGAGGGTGTCAACGCAGGCAGTCAGCCCCAGCATTTT.

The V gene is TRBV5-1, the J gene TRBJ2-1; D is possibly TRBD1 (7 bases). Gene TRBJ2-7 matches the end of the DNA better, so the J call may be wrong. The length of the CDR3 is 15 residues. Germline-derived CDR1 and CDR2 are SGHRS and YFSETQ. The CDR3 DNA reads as TGCGCCAGCAGCCAGGGGGGCGGAGCATACAATGAGCAGTACTTC. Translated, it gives CASSQGGGAYNEQYF.

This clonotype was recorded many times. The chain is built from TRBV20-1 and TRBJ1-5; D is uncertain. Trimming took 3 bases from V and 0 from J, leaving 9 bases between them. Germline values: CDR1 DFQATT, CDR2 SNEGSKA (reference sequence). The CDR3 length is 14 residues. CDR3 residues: CSASRQNSNQPQHF. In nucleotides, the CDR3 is TGCAGTGCTAGTCGGCAGAATAGCAATCAGCCCCAGCATTTT.

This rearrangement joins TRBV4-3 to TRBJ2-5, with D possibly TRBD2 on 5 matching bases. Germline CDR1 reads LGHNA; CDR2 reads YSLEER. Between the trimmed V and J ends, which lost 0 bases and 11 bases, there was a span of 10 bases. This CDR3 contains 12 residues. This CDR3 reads CASSQEPGIQYF. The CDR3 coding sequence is TGCGCCAGCAGCCAAGAACCCGGGATACAGTACTTC.

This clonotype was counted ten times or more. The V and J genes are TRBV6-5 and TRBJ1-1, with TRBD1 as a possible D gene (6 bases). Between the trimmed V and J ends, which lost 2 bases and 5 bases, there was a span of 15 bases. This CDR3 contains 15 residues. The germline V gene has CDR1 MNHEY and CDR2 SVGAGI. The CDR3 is CASSYHNTGRTEAFF. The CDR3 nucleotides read TGTGCCAGCAGTTACCACAATACAGGGAGGACTGAAGCTTTCTTT.

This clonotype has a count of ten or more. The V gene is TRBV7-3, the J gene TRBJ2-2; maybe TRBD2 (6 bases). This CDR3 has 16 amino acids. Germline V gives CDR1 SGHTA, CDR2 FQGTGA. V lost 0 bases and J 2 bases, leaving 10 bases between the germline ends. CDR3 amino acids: CASSLTRAGNTGELFF. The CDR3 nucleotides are TGTGCCAGCAGCTTAACTCGGGCGGGAAACACCGGGGAGCTGTTTTTT.

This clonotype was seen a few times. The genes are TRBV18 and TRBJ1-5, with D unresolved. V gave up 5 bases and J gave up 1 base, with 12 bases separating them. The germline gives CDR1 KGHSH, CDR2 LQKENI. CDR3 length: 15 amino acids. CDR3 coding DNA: TGTGCCAGCTCAAAGGATTTTGTAAGCAATCAGCCCCAGCATTTT. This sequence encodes CASSKDFVSNQPQHF.

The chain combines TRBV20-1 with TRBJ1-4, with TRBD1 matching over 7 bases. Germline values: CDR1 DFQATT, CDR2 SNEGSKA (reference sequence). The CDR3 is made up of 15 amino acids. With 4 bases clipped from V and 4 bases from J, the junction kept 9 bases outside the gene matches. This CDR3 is CSAKPIGTVNEKLFF. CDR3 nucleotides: TGCAGTGCTAAGCCAATTGGGACAGTTAATGAAAAACTGTTTTTT.

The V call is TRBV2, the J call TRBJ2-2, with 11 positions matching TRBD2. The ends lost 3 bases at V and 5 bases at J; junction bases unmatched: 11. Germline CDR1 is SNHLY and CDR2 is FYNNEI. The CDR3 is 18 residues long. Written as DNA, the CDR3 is TGTGCCAGCAGTGATTCGCGGCTAGCGGGAGGCATGACCGGGGAGCTGTTTTTT. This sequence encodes CASSDSRLAGGMTGELFF.

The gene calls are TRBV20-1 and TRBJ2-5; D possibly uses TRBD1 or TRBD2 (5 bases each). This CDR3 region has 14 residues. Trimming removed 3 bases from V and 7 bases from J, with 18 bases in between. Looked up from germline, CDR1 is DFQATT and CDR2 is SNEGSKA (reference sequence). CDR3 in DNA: TGCAGTGCTAGCCAAAGTGGGGACGGTGCGACCCAGTACTTC. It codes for CSASQSGDGATQYF.

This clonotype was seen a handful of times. The CDR3 DNA follows: TGTGCCACCAGTGCTCGAGTTTACAATGAGCAGTTCTTC. Its protein is CATSARVYNEQFF. The rearrangement joins TRBV24-1 to TRBJ2-1; D remains unclear. This CDR3 comprises 13 residues. Between the trimmed V and J ends, which lost 5 bases and 4 bases, there was a span of 8 bases. Germline V lookup: CDR1 KGHDR, CDR2 SFDVKD.

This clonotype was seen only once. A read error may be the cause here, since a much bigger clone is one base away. CDR3 residues: CASSRRPAGAEETQYF. For the CDR3, the DNA is TGCGCCAGCAGCCGCCGACCTGCGGGAGCCGAAGAGACCCAGTACTTC. The chain is built from TRBV7-2 and TRBJ2-5, with 7 bases lining up with TRBD2. This CDR3 spans 16 amino acids. CDR1 is SGHTA, CDR2 FQGNSA, per germline.

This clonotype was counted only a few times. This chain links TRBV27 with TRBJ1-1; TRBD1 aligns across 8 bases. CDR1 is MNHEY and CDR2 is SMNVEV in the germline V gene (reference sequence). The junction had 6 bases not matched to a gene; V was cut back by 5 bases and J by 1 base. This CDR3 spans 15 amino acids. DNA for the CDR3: TGTGCCAGCAGTCTTCTCGGGACAGGGAACACTGAAGCTTTCTTT. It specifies CASSLLGTGNTEAFF.

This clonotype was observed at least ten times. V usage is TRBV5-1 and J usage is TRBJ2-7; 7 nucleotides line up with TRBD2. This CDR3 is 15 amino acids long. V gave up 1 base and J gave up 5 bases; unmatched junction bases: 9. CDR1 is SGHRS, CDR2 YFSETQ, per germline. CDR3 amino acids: CASSLFGGRDNEQYF. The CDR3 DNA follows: TGCGCCAGCAGCTTGTTTGGCGGGAGAGACAACGAGCAGTACTTC.

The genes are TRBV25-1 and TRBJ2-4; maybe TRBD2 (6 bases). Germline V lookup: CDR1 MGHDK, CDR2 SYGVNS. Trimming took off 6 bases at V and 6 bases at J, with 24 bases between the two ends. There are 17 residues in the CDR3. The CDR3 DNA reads TGTGCCAGCAGCATATTCCATTCCTGCGGGGCGGTAAACATTCAGTACTTC. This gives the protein CASSIFHSCGAVNIQYF.

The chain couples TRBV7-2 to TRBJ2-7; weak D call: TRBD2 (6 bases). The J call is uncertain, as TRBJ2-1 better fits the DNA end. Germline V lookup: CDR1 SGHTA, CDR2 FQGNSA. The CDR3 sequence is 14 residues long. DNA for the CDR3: TGTGCCAGCAGCAATACAAGGAGGGACAATGAGCAGTTCTTC. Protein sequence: CASSNTRRDNEQFF.